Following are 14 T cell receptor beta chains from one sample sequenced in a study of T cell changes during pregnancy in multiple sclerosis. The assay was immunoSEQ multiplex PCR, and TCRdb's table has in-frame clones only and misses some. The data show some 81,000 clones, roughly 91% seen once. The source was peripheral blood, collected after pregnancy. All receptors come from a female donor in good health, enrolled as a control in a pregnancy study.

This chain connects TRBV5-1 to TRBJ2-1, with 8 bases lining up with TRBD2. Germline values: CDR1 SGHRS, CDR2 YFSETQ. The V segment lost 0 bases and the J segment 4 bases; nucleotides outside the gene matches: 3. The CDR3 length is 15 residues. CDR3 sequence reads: CASSLGPGGYNEQFF. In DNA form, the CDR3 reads TGCGCCAGCAGCTTGGGTCCGGGGGGGTACAATGAGCAGTTCTTC.

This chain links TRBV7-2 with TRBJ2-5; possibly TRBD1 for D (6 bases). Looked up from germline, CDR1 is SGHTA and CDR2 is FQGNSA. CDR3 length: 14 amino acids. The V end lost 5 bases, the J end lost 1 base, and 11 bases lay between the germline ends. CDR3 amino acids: CASSKQGFQETQYF. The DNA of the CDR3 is TGTGCCAGCAGCAAACAGGGATTCCAAGAGACCCAGTACTTC.

The CDR3 nucleotides read TGCGCCAGCAGCGATGCGGGAGAACCCTACAATGAGCAGTTCTTC. It translates to CASSDAGEPYNEQFF. The gene calls are TRBV5-1 and TRBJ2-1; TRBD2 matches at 7 bases. Germline CDR1 is SGHRS and CDR2 is YFSETQ. CDR3 length: 15 amino acids. J was trimmed by 2 bases and V by 4 bases; bases with no gene match: 6.

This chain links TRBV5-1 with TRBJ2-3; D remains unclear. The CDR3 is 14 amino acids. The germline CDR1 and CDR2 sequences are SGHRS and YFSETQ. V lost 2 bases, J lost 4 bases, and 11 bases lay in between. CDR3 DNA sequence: TGCGCCAGCAGCTTTGTCCCTGGCCCAGATACGCAGTATTTT. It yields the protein CASSFVPGPDTQYF. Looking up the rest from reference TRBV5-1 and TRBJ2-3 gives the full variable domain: KAGVTQTPRYLIKTRGQQVTLSCSPISGHRSVSWYQQTPGQGLQFLFEYFSETQRNKGNFPGRFSGRQFSNSRSEMNVSTLELGDSALYLCASSFVPGPDTQYFGPGTRLTVL.

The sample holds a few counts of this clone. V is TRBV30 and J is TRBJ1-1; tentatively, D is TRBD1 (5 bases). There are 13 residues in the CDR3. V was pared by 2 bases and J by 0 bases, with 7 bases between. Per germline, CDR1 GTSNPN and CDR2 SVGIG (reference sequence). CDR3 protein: CAWSWGMNTEAFF. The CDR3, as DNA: TGTGCCTGGAGTTGGGGCATGAACACTGAAGCTTTCTTT.

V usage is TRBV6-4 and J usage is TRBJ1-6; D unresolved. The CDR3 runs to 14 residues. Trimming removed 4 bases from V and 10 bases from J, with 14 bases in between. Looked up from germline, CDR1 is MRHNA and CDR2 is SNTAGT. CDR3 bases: TGTGCCAGCAGTGCGAACCCCTCACAGTCACCCCTCCACTTT. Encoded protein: CASSANPSQSPLHF.

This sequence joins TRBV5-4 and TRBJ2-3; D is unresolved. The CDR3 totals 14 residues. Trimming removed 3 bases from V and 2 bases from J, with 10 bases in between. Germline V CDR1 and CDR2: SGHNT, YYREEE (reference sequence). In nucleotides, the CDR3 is TGTGCCAGCAGCTCACTATCGACCACAGATACGCAGTATTTT. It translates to CASSSLSTTDTQYF.

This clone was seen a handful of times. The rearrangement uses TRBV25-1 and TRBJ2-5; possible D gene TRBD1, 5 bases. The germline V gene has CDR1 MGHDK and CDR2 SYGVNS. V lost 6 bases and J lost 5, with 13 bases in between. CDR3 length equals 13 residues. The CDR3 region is CASRGPNVETQYF. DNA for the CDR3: TGTGCCAGCAGGGGGCCCAACGTCGAGACCCAGTACTTC.

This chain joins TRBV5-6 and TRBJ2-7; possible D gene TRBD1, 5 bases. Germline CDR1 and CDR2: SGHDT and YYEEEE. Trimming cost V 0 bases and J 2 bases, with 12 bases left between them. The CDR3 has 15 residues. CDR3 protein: CASSLAPGPAYEQYF. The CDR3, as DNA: TGTGCCAGCAGCTTGGCCCCAGGGCCGGCCTACGAGCAGTACTTC.

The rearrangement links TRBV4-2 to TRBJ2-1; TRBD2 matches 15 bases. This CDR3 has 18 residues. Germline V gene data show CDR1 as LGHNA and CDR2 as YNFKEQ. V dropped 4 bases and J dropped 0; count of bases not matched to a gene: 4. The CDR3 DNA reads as TGTGCCAGCAGCCGGACTAGCGGGAGGGCCCGCTCCTACAATGAGCAGTTCTTC. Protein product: CASSRTSGRARSYNEQFF.

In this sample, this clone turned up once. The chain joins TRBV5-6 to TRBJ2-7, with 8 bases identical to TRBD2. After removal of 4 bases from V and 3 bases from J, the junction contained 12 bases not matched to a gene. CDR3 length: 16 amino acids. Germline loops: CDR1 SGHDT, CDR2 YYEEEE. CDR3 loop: CASSPGGGRSHYEQYF. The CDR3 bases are TGTGCCAGCAGCCCCGGGGGGGGCCGGTCGCACTACGAGCAGTACTTC.

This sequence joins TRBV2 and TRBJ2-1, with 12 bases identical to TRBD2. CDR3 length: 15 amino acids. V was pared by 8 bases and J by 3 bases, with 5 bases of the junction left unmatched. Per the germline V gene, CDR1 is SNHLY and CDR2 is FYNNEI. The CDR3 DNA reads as TGTGCCAGCGGGGCTAGCGGGAGGGTCTACAATGAGCAGTTCTTC. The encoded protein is CASGASGRVYNEQFF.

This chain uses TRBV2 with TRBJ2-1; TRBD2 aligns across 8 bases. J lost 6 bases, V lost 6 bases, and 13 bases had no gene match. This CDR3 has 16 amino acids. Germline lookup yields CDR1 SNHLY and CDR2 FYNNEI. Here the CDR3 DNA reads TGTGCCAGCAGGAACGTCCTAGCGGGCGGACTCAATGAGCAGTTCTTC. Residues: CASRNVLAGGLNEQFF.

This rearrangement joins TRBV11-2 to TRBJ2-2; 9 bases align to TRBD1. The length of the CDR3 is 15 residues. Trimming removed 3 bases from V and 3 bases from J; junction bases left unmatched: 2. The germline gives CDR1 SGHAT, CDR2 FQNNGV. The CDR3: CASSLGQGYTGELFF. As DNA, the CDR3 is TGTGCCAGCAGCTTGGGACAGGGATACACCGGGGAGCTGTTTTTT.